The rows below give T cell receptor beta chains drawn from one sample of a study of T cell repertoires in cytomegalovirus infection. TCRdb recomputed calls from the reads with MiXCR, one row per CDR3 protein. Of 400,000 to 550,000 distinct CDR3 sequences listed, about 10% are singletons. Sequences were obtained from PBMCs. These receptors came from a human donor in good health (CMV status not recorded). Some clones in this sample may be carry-over from other donors' samples. The CDR3 runs from the conserved cysteine through the conserved F or W. The D gene is left open where the match is weak. The size field is filled for only some rows; it gives once, few, many or a size class.

cdr3_nt cdr3_aa j_call v_call d_call clone_size
TGTGCCAGTAGTATCGGACTGTTGGGGGAGACCCAGTACTTC CASSIGLLGETQYF TRBJ2-5 TRBV19 NA NA
TGTGCCAGCAGCTTGGCGGGGACTAGTAGGGGGGAGACCCAGTACTTC CASSLAGTSRGETQYF TRBJ2-5 TRBV5-4 TRBD2 many
TGCAGCGTTGAACCCCTGACAGGGGATACGCAGTATTTT CSVEPLTGDTQYF TRBJ2-3 TRBV29-1 TRBD1 NA
TGTGCCAGTCGACAGGGTCCCGGAAACACCATATATTTT CASRQGPGNTIYF TRBJ1-3 TRBV6-6 TRBD1 NA
TGTGCCAGCCGAGGAGGGACACTTTCCTACAATGAGCAGTTCTTC CASRGGTLSYNEQFF TRBJ2-1 TRBV27 NA many
TGCAGTGTCGTCTCCGGGACAGGGAATCAGCCCCAGCATTTT CSVVSGTGNQPQHF TRBJ1-5 TRBV20-1 TRBD1 many
TGCAGCGTTGAAGAGATAGCGGGAGTGCGAGAGCAGTACTTC CSVEEIAGVREQYF TRBJ2-7 TRBV29-1 TRBD2 many
TGTGCCAGCAGCCAAGACCAGGAGGGGCTCTATGGCTACACCTTC CASSQDQEGLYGYTF TRBJ1-2 TRBV4-2 NA many
TGTGCCAGCAGTTTATATGGGAGGGATGGCTACACCTTC CASSLYGRDGYTF TRBJ1-2 TRBV27 NA many
TGTGCCACCAGTGATTCCGGGACAGGGGACTACAATGAGCAGTTCTTC CATSDSGTGDYNEQFF TRBJ2-1 TRBV24-1 TRBD1 NA
TGTGCCAGTCAGCACAGGGTTGTCGGCTACACCTTC CASQHRVVGYTF TRBJ1-2 TRBV19 NA many
TGTGCCACCAGCAGAGTCCAGCGGCCGGGGGAGACCCAGTACTTC CATSRVQRPGETQYF TRBJ2-5 TRBV15 NA NA
TGTGCCAGCAGCTTGGGGGGATTAAGCTCCTACAATGAGCAGTTCTTC CASSLGGLSSYNEQFF TRBJ2-1 TRBV11-1 NA many
TGTGCCAGCAACCTCCCGGGGGGGCTGAGGACCGGGGAGCTGTTTTTT CASNLPGGLRTGELFF TRBJ2-2 TRBV7-9 TRBD2 many
TGTGCCAGCAGTCACCTCCAGGACAGCACAGATACGCAGTATTTT CASSHLQDSTDTQYF TRBJ2-3 TRBV28 NA many
TGTGCCAGCAGGAGGAGTTTAGGGTCAAAAGAGACCCAGTACTTC CASRRSLGSKETQYF TRBJ2-5 TRBV7-9 NA NA
TGCAGTGCATATCAGGAGCCCTACGAGCAGTACTTC CSAYQEPYEQYF TRBJ2-7 TRBV20-1 NA many
TGTGCCAGTAGTATGAAGGGTGGAGGTGAAGCTTTCTTT CASSMKGGGEAFF TRBJ1-1 TRBV19 NA few
TGTGCCAGCAGGGGCATCGGGGGCGCGTTCAATCAGCCCCAGCATTTT CASRGIGGAFNQPQHF TRBJ1-5 TRBV27 NA few
TGCGCCAGCAGACAGGGATCGGATCAGCCCCAGCATTTT CASRQGSDQPQHF TRBJ1-5 TRBV5-1 NA many
TGTGCCAGCAGCTTAGGACAACAGCGGGATACGCAGTATTTT CASSLGQQRDTQYF TRBJ2-3 TRBV7-6 NA many
TGTGCCAGCACCAAAACAGGGACGCTGGGGGCTTTCTTT CASTKTGTLGAFF TRBJ1-1 TRBV6-5 NA few
TGTGCCAGCAGTGGTGGACAGGGAACCGGGGCCAACGTCCTGACTTTC CASSGGQGTGANVLTF TRBJ2-6 TRBV6-2/TRBV6-3 TRBD1 few
TGTGCCAGCAGTTTCGCGCTAGGGGGGTCCTACAATGAGCAGTTCTTC CASSFALGGSYNEQFF TRBJ2-1 TRBV28 NA many
TGTGCCAGCCGGACACAGTCAGGGAATTCACCCCTCCACTTT CASRTQSGNSPLHF TRBJ1-6 TRBV25-1 NA few
TGTGCCAGCAGAGGGACAGGGAGACCCACAAATACGCAGTATTTT CASRGTGRPTNTQYF TRBJ2-3 TRBV6-1 TRBD1 many
TGTGCCAGCAGTTTGTACTCTGGGGCCAACGTCCTGACTTTC CASSLYSGANVLTF TRBJ2-6 TRBV27 NA many
TGTGCCAGCAGCCAAGGTGCAGGCGCCTACGAGCAGTACTTC CASSQGAGAYEQYF TRBJ2-7 TRBV4-2 NA many
TGTGCCAGCAGCCACCAGGACGGGAACATTCAGTACTTC CASSHQDGNIQYF TRBJ2-4 TRBV7-9 NA once
TGTGCCAGCAGTTTAGCCACAGGGGTGGATAACACTGAAGCTTTCTTT CASSLATGVDNTEAFF TRBJ1-1 TRBV12-3/TRBV12-4 TRBD1 few
TGTGCCAGCAAAGAAGGTCCGAACACTGAAGCTTTCTTT CASKEGPNTEAFF TRBJ1-1 TRBV7-3 NA many
TGTGCCAGCAGTCCCGGGGGAATTAATGAAAAACTGTTTTTT CASSPGGINEKLFF TRBJ1-4 TRBV2 NA NA
TGTGCCAGCAGCTTTCGGGGGCAGGGAAGCAATCAGCCCCAGCATTTT CASSFRGQGSNQPQHF TRBJ1-5 TRBV5-4 NA few
TGCGGCGGGGGACAGGCGCCGAGTAGTGGGGAGCTGTTTTTT CGGGQAPSSGELFF TRBJ2-2 TRBV29-1 NA NA
TGTGCCAGCAGCCTCAGGACAGGGGAGGCTTTCTTT CASSLRTGEAFF TRBJ1-1 TRBV11-3 TRBD1 many
TGTGCCAGCAGCTTGAAGAGGGAAAGGGAAGCCGGGGAGCTGTTTTTT CASSLKREREAGELFF TRBJ2-2 TRBV5-4 NA few
TGTGCCAGCAGCGTAGGCGACAGGGGGGCCTACGAGCAGTACTTC CASSVGDRGAYEQYF TRBJ2-7 TRBV9 TRBD1 NA
TGTGCCAGCACCATAGGAGCGACTAGAGAACGAGCACCAGGGGAGCGACTAGAGAACGAGCAGTACTTC CASTIGATRERAPGERLENEQYF TRBJ2-7 TRBV28 NA NA
TGTGCCAGCAGCGGCGGGACGGGAACGGGCGAGCAGTACTTC CASSGGTGTGEQYF TRBJ2-7 TRBV7-2 NA medium-sized
TGTGCCAGCAGCCGATCAGGGGGCGGGTATCAGCCCCAGCATTTT CASSRSGGGYQPQHF TRBJ1-5 TRBV12-3/TRBV12-4 TRBD1 many
TGTGCCAGCAGCAAGACAGGGACGGTAGATGAAAAACTGTTTTTT CASSKTGTVDEKLFF TRBJ1-4 TRBV11-2 TRBD1 many
TGTGCCAGCAGCGCACTAGCGGGAGGGCGTAGCTCCTACGAGCAGTACTTC CASSALAGGRSSYEQYF TRBJ2-7 TRBV7-2 TRBD2 many
TGTGCCAGCAGTTACCTCGCAGGTTCCCACGAGCAGTACTTC CASSYLAGSHEQYF TRBJ2-7 TRBV6-2/TRBV6-3 NA many
TGTGCCAGCAGCTTGGGGACAGGGGGCGCGATCGGCTACACCTTC CASSLGTGGAIGYTF TRBJ1-2 TRBV5-8 TRBD1 few
TGTGCCAGCAGTGAACAGGGGAGGCATTCACCCCTCCACTTT CASSEQGRHSPLHF TRBJ1-6 TRBV6-1 NA NA